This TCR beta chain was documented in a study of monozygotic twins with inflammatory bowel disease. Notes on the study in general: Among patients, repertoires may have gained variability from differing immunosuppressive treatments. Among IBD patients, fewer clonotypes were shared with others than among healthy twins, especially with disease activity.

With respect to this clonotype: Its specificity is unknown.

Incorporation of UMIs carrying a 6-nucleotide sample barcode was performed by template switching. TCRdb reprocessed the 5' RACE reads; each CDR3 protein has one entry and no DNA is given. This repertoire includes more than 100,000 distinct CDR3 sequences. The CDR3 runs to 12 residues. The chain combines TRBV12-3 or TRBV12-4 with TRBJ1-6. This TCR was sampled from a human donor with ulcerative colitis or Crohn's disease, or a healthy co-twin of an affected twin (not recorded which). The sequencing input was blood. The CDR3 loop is CASSLRTAPLHF.